Presented here are 30 T cell receptor beta chains from one specimen sequenced in a study of CD8+ T cells in alopecia areata. Following RNA extraction, reverse transcription yielded cDNA that acted as the sequencing template. The repertoire was sequenced with immunoSEQ multiplex PCR; TCRdb's copy has only in-frame clones and lacks some. The sample carries fewer than 110,000 clones, over 80% recorded once. The treatment denotes: oral pan-JAK inhibitor, 5-10 mg twice daily. This specimen was CD8+ T cells sorted from blood, taken at week 24, from a patient treated with tofacitinib. Receptors were obtained from a human donor with alopecia areata.

This chain uses TRBV8-2 with TRBJ2-6. TRBV8-2 is labeled a pseudogene. The CDR3 spans 17 residues. CDR3 bases: TGTGGCAACGAGAGTAAGATAACACAAAGTCGGGCCAACGTCCTGACTTTC. Amino acids: CGNESKITQSRANVLTF.

The chain recombines TRBV2 with TRBJ1-2, with D tentatively TRBD1 (5 bases). The CDR3 runs 13 residues. V gave up 9 bases and J gave up 4 bases, with 15 bases separating them. Looked up from germline, CDR1 is SNHLY and CDR2 is FYNNEI. The CDR3 sequence is CARSDFGGYGYTF. CDR3 sequence (DNA): TGTGCCAGATCTGACTTTGGGGGCTATGGCTACACCTTC.

V usage is TRBV7-4 and J usage is TRBJ1-2; no reliable D call. This CDR3 has 12 residues. Looked up from germline, CDR1 is SGHVT and CDR2 is SQSDAQ. V was shortened by 2 bases and J by 1 base, with 2 bases between the two germline ends. This chain's CDR3 is CASSLNNYGYTF. In nucleotides, the CDR3 is TGTGCCAGCAGCTTAAATAACTATGGCTACACCTTC.

This rearrangement joins TRBV5-6 to TRBJ1-5; D not resolved. The CDR3 is made up of 14 amino acids. CDR1 SGHDT and CDR2 YYEEEE come from the germline V gene. Between the trimmed V and J ends, which lost 1 base and 4 bases, there was a span of 9 bases. The CDR3 spells CASSLLTTNQPQHF. The DNA for the CDR3 is TGTGCCAGCAGCTTGTTGACTACAAATCAGCCCCAGCATTTT.

The chain has TRBV14 and TRBJ2-2; D not resolved. Per the germline V gene, CDR1 is SGHDN and CDR2 is FVKESK. The CDR3 is 14 residues long. Trimming took off 2 bases at V and 4 bases at J, with 8 bases between the two ends. This CDR3 is CASSQSLGTGELFF. DNA of the CDR3: TGTGCCAGCAGCCAATCCTTGGGCACCGGGGAGCTGTTTTTT. Variable domain in full (rest from reference TRBV14 and TRBJ2-2): EAGVTQFPSHSVIEKGQTVTLRCDPISGHDNLYWYRRVMGKEIKFLLHFVKESKQDESGMPNNRFLAERTGGTYSTLKVQPAELEDSGVYFCASSQSLGTGELFFGEGSRLTVL.

This chain connects TRBV4-1 to TRBJ1-1; 7 bases line up with TRBD1. The V segment lost 5 bases and the J segment 10 bases; nucleotides outside the gene matches: 13. CDR1 is MGHRA and CDR2 is YSYEKL in the germline V gene. The CDR3 is 14 residues long. In nucleotides, the CDR3 is TGCGCCAGCAGCTATACCGAGGGAGGGGGCTCAGCTTTCTTT. It specifies CASSYTEGGGSAFF.

The V and J genes are TRBV11-3 and TRBJ2-2; possible D gene TRBD2, 5 bases. Germline V gives CDR1 SGHNT, CDR2 YENEEA. Deletions cut 5 bases from V and 5 bases from J, with 12 bases between. The CDR3 contains 14 residues. The CDR3 bases are TGTGCCAGCAGCCCGTCGGGGATGACCGGGGAGCTGTTTTTT. As protein: CASSPSGMTGELFF.

This sequence joins TRBV11-2 and TRBJ2-7; D is unresolved. V was trimmed by 0 bases and J by 2 bases, leaving 14 bases between them. The CDR3 extends over 16 amino acids. CDR1 is SGHAT, CDR2 FQNNGV, per germline. This CDR3 is CASSLELGLVPYEQYF. The CDR3 nucleotides read TGTGCCAGCAGCTTAGAGTTGGGTCTCGTTCCCTACGAGCAGTACTTC. Full variable domain (outside the CDR3, taken from reference TRBV11-2 and TRBJ2-7): EAGVAQSPRYKIIEKRQSVAFWCNPISGHATLYWYQQILGQGPKLLIQFQNNGVVDDSQLPKDRFSAERLKGVDSTLKIQPAKLEDSAVYLCASSLELGLVPYEQYFGPGTRLTVT.

CDR3 nucleotide sequence: TGTGCCAGCAGCTTAGACCCCCGGATCGGGGGATCAGGAGAGACCCAGTACTTC. Its translation is CASSLDPRIGGSGETQYF. The rearrangement links TRBV5-8 to TRBJ2-5; D perhaps matches TRBD2 (6 bases). Germline V gives CDR1 SGHTS, CDR2 YDEGEE. The ends were cut back, 2 bases at V and 4 bases at J, with 24 bases in the middle. This CDR3 is built from 18 residues.

This rearrangement joins TRBV29-1 to TRBJ2-1; 8 positions match TRBD2. The CDR3 spans 15 residues. Trimming took 7 bases from V and 2 from J; bases not matched to a gene: 10. Germline V gene lookup returns CDR1 SQVTM and CDR2 ANQGSEA. CDR3 region: CSGSGGVTTYNEQFF. The CDR3 nucleotides are TGCAGCGGATCCGGGGGGGTTACAACCTACAATGAGCAGTTCTTC.

This chain uses TRBV19 with TRBJ2-5; 10 bases agree with TRBD1. Per germline, CDR1 LNHDA and CDR2 SQIVND (reference sequence). The V and J ends lost 3 bases and 5 bases, in that order; junction bases with no gene match: 6. This CDR3 region has 15 residues. CDR3 nucleotides: TGTGCCAGTAGTATCGACAGGGGGCCTCGGGAGACCCAGTACTTC. Its protein is CASSIDRGPRETQYF.

This chain connects TRBV7-2 to TRBJ1-4; no reliable D call. Germline CDR1 reads SGHTA; CDR2 reads FQGNSA. V was clipped by 5 bases and J by 11 bases, with 12 bases between them. The CDR3 totals 12 residues. CDR3 amino acids: CASSPILGKLFF. CDR3 sequence (DNA): TGTGCCAGCAGCCCAATACTGGGGAAACTGTTTTTT.

The rearrangement joins TRBV7-6 to TRBJ2-3; possible D gene TRBD2, 6 bases. V lost 4 bases and J 2 bases, leaving 13 bases between the germline ends. Germline V lookup: CDR1 SGHVS, CDR2 FNYEAQ. This CDR3 is 15 amino acids long. The CDR3 sequence is CASSSRDFYTDTQYF. The CDR3 DNA reads TGTGCCAGCAGCTCGAGGGACTTCTACACAGATACGCAGTATTTT.

The gene calls are TRBV29-1 and TRBJ2-5; 7 bases map to TRBD1. V trimming: 6 bases; J trimming: 2 bases; junction bases outside the gene matches: 6. The CDR3 length is 13 residues. Germline CDR1 reads SQVTM; CDR2 reads ANQGSEA. This chain's CDR3 is CSVGPGQQETQYF. DNA for the CDR3: TGCAGCGTCGGACCGGGACAGCAAGAGACCCAGTACTTC. Full variable domain (remainder filled in from reference TRBV29-1 and TRBJ2-5): SAVISQKPSRDICQRGTSLTIQCQVDSQVTMMFWYRQQPGQSLTLIATANQGSEATYESGFVIDKFPISRPNLTFSTLTVSNMSPEDSSIYLCSVGPGQQETQYFGPGTRLLVL.

The chain employs TRBV4-1 and TRBJ2-5, with no clear D. V shed 1 base and J shed 2 bases, with 14 bases lying between them. This CDR3 has 16 amino acids. CDR1 and CDR2 (germline): MGHRA, YSYEKL. The CDR3 DNA sequence: TGCGCCAGCAGCCAAGTTCGGTCCGCCCTTCAAGAGACCCAGTACTTC. It codes for CASSQVRSALQETQYF.

The J gene is TRBJ2-1, the V gene TRBV14, with 8 bases aligning to TRBD1. The CDR3 loop spans 20 amino acids. Unmatched junction bases numbered 17, after V lost 4 bases and J lost 0 bases. Germline V gene sequence: CDR1 SGHDN, CDR2 FVKESK. The DNA for the CDR3 is TGTGCCAGCAGCCGAAATACCGGGACAGGTATATTGAGCTCCTACAATGAGCAGTTCTTC. Its protein is CASSRNTGTGILSSYNEQFF.

The rearrangement links TRBV11-2 to TRBJ2-7; D call uncertain. The ends were cut back, 5 bases at V and 4 bases at J, with 12 bases in the middle. The germline V gene encodes CDR1 SGHAT and CDR2 FQNNGV. This CDR3 has 13 amino acids. The CDR3 DNA reads TGTGCCAGCAGCATATCGATTGTATACGAGCAGTACTTC. Translated: CASSISIVYEQYF.

V usage is TRBV2 and J usage is TRBJ2-5, with D tentatively TRBD1 (5 bases). Germline CDR1 reads SNHLY; CDR2 reads FYNNEI. The CDR3 totals 15 residues. V was shortened by 1 base and J by 7 bases, with 16 bases between the two germline ends. The CDR3 region is CASSEGGRAPRTQYF. The CDR3 nucleotides are TGTGCCAGCAGTGAAGGAGGCAGGGCCCCCCGGACCCAGTACTTC.

The V gene is TRBV4-1, the J gene TRBJ2-7, with D perhaps matching TRBD2 (6 bases). CDR3 length equals 15 residues. CDR1 is MGHRA, CDR2 YSYEKL, per germline. V was pared by 0 bases and J by 3 bases, with 12 bases between. In DNA form, the CDR3 reads TGCGCCAGCAGCCAAGATGGGACTTTCGGCTACGAGCAGTACTTC. It codes for CASSQDGTFGYEQYF.

This clone was observed once. This chain uses TRBV27 with TRBJ2-2, with a tentative D call TRBD2 (6 bases). Trimming removed 4 bases from V and 5 bases from J, with 17 bases in between. This CDR3 is 16 amino acids long. Germline assignment: CDR1 MNHEY and CDR2 SMNVEV (reference sequence). The CDR3 sequence is CASSSTRGLPTGELFF. CDR3 nucleotide sequence: TGTGCCAGCAGTTCAACCCGGGGGTTGCCGACCGGGGAGCTGTTTTTT.

The V gene is TRBV6-5, the J gene TRBJ2-7; TRBD1 might be the D (6 bases). The germline gives CDR1 MNHEY, CDR2 SVGAGI. The V and J ends lost 5 bases and 2 bases respectively, with 13 bases between them. The CDR3 consists of 14 residues. In nucleotides, the CDR3 is TGTGCCAGCAGTGCCCTCAAGGGGGCCTACGAGCAGTACTTC. It translates to CASSALKGAYEQYF.

This clone was counted once. The chain has TRBV29-1 and TRBJ1-6, with 7 bases lining up with TRBD1. This CDR3 comprises 20 residues. Germline assignment: CDR1 SQVTM and CDR2 ANQGSEA. The CDR3 sequence is CRKSGYRGFWPTAYNSPLHF. CDR3 bases: TGCAGGAAGTCTGGTTACAGGGGATTTTGGCCCACCGCTTATAATTCACCCCTCCACTTT. The entire variable domain, with the rest obtained from reference TRBV29-1 and TRBJ1-6, is as follows: SAVISQKPSRDICQRGTSLTIQCQVDSQVTMMFWYRQQPGQSLTLIATANQGSEATYESGFVIDKFPISRPNLTFSTLTVSNMSPEDSSIYLCRKSGYRGFWPTAYNSPLHFGNGTRLTVT.

V usage is TRBV19 and J usage is TRBJ2-1; maybe TRBD2 (5 bases). Per germline, CDR1 LNHDA and CDR2 SQIVND (reference sequence). The CDR3 has 15 residues. V lost 2 bases to trimming and J lost 10 bases, with 18 bases between them. The CDR3 DNA follows: TGTGCCAGTAGTATATCAGGCGGTGGGAGATTCGAGCAGTTCTTC. It encodes CASSISGGGRFEQFF.

The CDR3 loop reads CASSLASGVRVSGNTIYF. CDR3 coding DNA: TGTGCCAGCAGCTTGGCCTCAGGAGTGAGGGTCTCTGGAAACACCATATATTTT. The rearrangement joins TRBV5-6 to TRBJ1-3, with D unresolved. This CDR3 has 18 residues. Germline V CDR1 and CDR2: SGHDT, YYEEEE. The V gene lost 0 bases and the J gene lost 0 bases, with 16 bases spanning the gap.

The J gene is TRBJ2-7, the V gene TRBV4-1; the D gene is possibly TRBD2 (6 bases). The CDR3 has 14 residues. V lost 4 bases, J lost 6 bases, and 16 bases lay in between. The germline V gene has CDR1 MGHRA and CDR2 YSYEKL. Here the CDR3 DNA reads TGCGCCAGCAGCCCCTCCGGGACTGGATTCGAGCAGTACTTC. Translated: CASSPSGTGFEQYF.

This clone was counted a few times. This sequence joins TRBV29-1 and TRBJ1-2; maybe TRBD1 (5 bases). Trimming pared 2 bases from V and 6 bases from J, leaving 10 bases between. Germline V gene sequence: CDR1 SQVTM, CDR2 ANQGSEA. There are 12 residues in the CDR3. The CDR3 spells CSVEKGIHGYTF. The CDR3 nucleotides read TGCAGCGTTGAAAAGGGGATCCATGGCTACACCTTC.

This clone was counted only a few times. The chain recombines TRBV10-3 with TRBJ1-5; D perhaps matches TRBD1 (5 bases). CDR1 and CDR2 (germline): ENHRY, SYGVKD. V lost 4 bases and J lost 0, with 10 bases in between. The CDR3 consists of 15 residues. The CDR3 is CAISAQADSNQPQHF. The CDR3 nucleotides are TGTGCCATCAGTGCACAGGCGGATAGCAATCAGCCCCAGCATTTT.

The chain links TRBV5-1 to TRBJ1-1, with D perhaps TRBD1 (6 bases). V lost 3 bases and J lost 2, with 20 bases in between. The CDR3 extends over 17 amino acids. The germline CDR1 and CDR2 sequences are SGHRS and YFSETQ. This CDR3 reads CASSSTPTGTLNTEAFF. The CDR3 DNA sequence: TGCGCCAGCAGCTCGACCCCGACCGGGACACTAAACACTGAAGCTTTCTTT. Using reference TRBV5-1 and TRBJ1-1 for the parts outside the CDR3, the full variable domain is KAGVTQTPRYLIKTRGQQVTLSCSPISGHRSVSWYQQTPGQGLQFLFEYFSETQRNKGNFPGRFSGRQFSNSRSEMNVSTLELGDSALYLCASSSTPTGTLNTEAFFGQGTRLTVV.

The table lists this clone with a few counts. The V and J genes are TRBV27 and TRBJ2-7; D call uncertain. The V gene lost 6 bases and the J gene lost 2 bases, with 17 bases spanning the gap. Germline CDR1 and CDR2: MNHEY and SMNVEV (reference sequence). The CDR3 loop spans 15 amino acids. CDR3 nucleotide sequence: TGTGCCAGCAGGGTACAATCGGGTAGGGCCTACGAGCAGTACTTC. It yields the protein CASRVQSGRAYEQYF.

The gene calls are TRBV14 and TRBJ2-6; D possibly corresponds to TRBD1 (6 bases). Trimming took 0 bases from V and 2 from J, leaving 8 bases between them. The CDR3 extends over 16 amino acids. From germline, CDR1 is SGHDN and CDR2 FVKESK. DNA of the CDR3: TGTGCCAGCAGCCAAGATGAGGGGGCTGGGGCCAACGTCCTGACTTTC. Residues: CASSQDEGAGANVLTF. The complete variable domain, with remaining parts taken from reference TRBV14 and TRBJ2-6, reads EAGVTQFPSHSVIEKGQTVTLRCDPISGHDNLYWYRRVMGKEIKFLLHFVKESKQDESGMPNNRFLAERTGGTYSTLKVQPAELEDSGVYFCASSQDEGAGANVLTFGAGSRLTVL.